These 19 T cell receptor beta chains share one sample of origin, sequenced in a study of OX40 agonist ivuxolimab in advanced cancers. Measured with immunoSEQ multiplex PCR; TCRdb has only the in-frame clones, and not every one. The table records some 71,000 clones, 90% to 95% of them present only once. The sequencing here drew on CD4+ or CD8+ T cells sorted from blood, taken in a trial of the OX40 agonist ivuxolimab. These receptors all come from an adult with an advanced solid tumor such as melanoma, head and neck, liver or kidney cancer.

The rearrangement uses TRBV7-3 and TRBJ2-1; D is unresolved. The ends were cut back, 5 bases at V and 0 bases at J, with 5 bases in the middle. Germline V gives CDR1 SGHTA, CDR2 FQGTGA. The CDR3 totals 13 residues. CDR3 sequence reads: CASSIDSYNEQFF. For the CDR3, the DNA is TGTGCCAGCAGCATAGACTCCTACAATGAGCAGTTCTTC.

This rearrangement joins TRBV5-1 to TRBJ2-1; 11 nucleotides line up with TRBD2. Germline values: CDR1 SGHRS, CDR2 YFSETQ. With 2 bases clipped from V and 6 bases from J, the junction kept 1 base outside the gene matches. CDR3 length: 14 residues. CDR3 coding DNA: TGCGCCAGCAGCTTTAGCGGGAGGGTCAATGAGCAGTTCTTC. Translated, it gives CASSFSGRVNEQFF.

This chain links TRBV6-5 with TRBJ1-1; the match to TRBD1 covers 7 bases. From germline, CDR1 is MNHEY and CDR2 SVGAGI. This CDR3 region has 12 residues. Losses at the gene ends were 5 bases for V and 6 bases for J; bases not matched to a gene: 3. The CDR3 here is CASSGQVAEAFF. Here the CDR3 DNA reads TGTGCCAGCAGTGGACAGGTCGCTGAAGCTTTCTTT.

CDR3: CASSFRLAGGQDTQYF. The CDR3, as DNA: TGTGCCAGCAGCTTTCGCCTAGCGGGAGGGCAAGATACGCAGTATTTT. The chain is built from TRBV11-3 and TRBJ2-3; 12 nucleotides match TRBD2. CDR1 is SGHNT and CDR2 is YENEEA in the germline V gene. Germline trimming cut 3 bases from V and 5 bases from J; bases unmatched to any gene: 6. The CDR3 extends over 16 amino acids.

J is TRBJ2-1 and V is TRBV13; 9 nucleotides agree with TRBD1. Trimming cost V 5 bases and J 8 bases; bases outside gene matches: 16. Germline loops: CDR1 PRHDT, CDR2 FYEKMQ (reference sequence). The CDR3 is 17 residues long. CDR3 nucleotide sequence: TGTGCCAGCAGCCCACGGACAGGGGAGGCTTATTCTCATGAGCAGTTCTTC. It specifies CASSPRTGEAYSHEQFF.

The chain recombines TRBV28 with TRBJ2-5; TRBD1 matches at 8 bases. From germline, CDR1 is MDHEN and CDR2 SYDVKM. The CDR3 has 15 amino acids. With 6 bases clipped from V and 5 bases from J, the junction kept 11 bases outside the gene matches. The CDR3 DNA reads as TGTGCCAGCAGCTTGGCCCAGGGGGCAGGGGAGACCCAGTACTTC. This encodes CASSLAQGAGETQYF.

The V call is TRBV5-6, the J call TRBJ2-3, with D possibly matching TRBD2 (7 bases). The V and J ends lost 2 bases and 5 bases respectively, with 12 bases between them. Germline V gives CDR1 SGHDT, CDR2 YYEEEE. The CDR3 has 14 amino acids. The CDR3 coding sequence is TGTGCCAGCAGCTTTGGGGGAGGGGGAGATACGCAGTATTTT. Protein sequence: CASSFGGGGDTQYF. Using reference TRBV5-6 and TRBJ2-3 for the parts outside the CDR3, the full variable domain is DAGVTQSPTHLIKTRGQQVTLRCSPKSGHDTVSWYQQALGQGPQFIFQYYEEEERQRGNFPDRFSGHQFPNYSSELNVNALLLGDSALYLCASSFGGGGDTQYFGPGTRLTVL.

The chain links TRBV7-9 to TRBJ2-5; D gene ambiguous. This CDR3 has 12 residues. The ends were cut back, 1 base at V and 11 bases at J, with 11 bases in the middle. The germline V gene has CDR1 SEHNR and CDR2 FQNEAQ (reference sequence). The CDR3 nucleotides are TGTGCCAGCAGCTTAGAGCTCCCTGAGCAGTACTTC. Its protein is CASSLELPEQYF. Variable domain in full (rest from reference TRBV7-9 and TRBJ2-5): DTGVSQNPRHKITKRGQNVTFRCDPISEHNRLYWYRQTLGQGPEFLTYFQNEAQLEKSRLLSDRFSAERPKGSFSTLEIQRTEQGDSAMYLCASSLELPEQYFGPGTRLLVL.

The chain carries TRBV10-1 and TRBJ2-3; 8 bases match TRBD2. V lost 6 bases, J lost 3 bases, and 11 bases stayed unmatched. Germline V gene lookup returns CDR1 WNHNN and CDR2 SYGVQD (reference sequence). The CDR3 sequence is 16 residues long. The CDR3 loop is CASRATTGGPTDTQYF. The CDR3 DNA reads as TGCGCCAGCAGGGCCACGACGGGAGGGCCAACAGATACGCAGTATTTT.

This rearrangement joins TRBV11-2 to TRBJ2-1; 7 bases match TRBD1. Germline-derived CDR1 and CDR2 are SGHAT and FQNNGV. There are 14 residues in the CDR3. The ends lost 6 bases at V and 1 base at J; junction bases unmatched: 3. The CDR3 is CASSQDRSYNEQFF. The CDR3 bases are TGTGCCAGCAGTCAGGACAGGTCCTACAATGAGCAGTTCTTC.

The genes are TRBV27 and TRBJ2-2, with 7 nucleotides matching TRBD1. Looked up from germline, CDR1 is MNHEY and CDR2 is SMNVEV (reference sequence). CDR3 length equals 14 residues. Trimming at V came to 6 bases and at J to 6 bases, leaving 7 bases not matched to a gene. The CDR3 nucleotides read TGTGCCAGCAGAGACCGCGGACAGGCCGGGGAGCTGTTTTTT. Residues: CASRDRGQAGELFF.

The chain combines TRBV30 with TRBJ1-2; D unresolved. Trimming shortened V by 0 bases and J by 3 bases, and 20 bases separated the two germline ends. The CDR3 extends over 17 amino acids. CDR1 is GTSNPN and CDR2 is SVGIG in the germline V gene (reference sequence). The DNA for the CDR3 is TGTGCCTGGAGTGTTCGGTTAGAGGGCACACGGTACTATGGCTACACCTTC. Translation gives CAWSVRLEGTRYYGYTF.

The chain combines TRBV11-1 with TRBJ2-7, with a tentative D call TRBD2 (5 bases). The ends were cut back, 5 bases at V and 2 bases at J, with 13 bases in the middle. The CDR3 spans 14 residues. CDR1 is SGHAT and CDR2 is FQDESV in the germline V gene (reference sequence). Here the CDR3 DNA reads TGTGCCAGCAGCCTCTCCGGGAACCCCTACGAGCAGTACTTC. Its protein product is CASSLSGNPYEQYF.

CDR3 nucleotide sequence: TGCGCCAGCAGCCAAGATGAAGTTACCGGGGAGCTGTTTTTT. Translation gives CASSQDEVTGELFF. The rearrangement links TRBV4-3 to TRBJ2-2; D uncertain. Trimming shortened V by 0 bases and J by 5 bases, and 7 bases separated the two germline ends. The CDR3 sequence is 14 residues long. Per the germline V gene, CDR1 is LGHNA and CDR2 is YSLEER.

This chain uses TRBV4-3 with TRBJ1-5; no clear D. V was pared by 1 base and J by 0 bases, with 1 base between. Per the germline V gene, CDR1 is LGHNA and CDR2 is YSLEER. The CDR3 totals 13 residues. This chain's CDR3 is CASSQASNQPQHF. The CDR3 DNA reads TGCGCCAGCAGCCAAGCTAGCAATCAGCCCCAGCATTTT.

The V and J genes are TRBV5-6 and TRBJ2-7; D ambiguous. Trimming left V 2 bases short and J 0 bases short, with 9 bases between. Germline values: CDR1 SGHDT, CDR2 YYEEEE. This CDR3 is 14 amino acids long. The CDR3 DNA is TGTGCCAGCAGCTTTAGCAGGATCTCCTACGAGCAGTACTTC. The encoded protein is CASSFSRISYEQYF.

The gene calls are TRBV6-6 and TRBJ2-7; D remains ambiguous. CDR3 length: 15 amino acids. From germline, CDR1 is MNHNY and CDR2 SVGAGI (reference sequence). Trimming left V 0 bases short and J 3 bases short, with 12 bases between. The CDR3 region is CASSYSTVDGYEQYF. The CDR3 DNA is TGTGCCAGCAGTTACTCGACCGTGGACGGCTACGAGCAGTACTTC.

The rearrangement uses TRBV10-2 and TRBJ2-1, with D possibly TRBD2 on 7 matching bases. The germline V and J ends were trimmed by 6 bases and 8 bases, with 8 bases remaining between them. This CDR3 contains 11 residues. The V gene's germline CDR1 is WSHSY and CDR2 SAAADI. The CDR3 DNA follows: TGCGCCAGCAGAGGGGGGGATGAGCAGTTCTTC. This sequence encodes CASRGGDEQFF.

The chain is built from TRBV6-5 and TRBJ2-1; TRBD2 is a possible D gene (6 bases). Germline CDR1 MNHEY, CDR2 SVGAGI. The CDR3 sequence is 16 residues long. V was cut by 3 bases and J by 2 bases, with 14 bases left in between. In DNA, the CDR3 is TGTGCCAGCAGTTATAGTCGGGAGCCAACCTACAATGAGCAGTTCTTC. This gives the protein CASSYSREPTYNEQFF.